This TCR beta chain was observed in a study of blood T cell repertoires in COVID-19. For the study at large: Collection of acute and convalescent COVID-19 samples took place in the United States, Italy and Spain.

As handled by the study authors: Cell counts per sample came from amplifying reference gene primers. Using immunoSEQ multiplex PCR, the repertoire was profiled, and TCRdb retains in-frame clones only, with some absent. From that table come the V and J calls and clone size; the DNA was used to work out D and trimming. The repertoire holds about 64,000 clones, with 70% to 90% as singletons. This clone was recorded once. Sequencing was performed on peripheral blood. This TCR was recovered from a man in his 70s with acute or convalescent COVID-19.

CDR3 loop: CASSYSHTQGAETQYF. The CDR3 region has the DNA TGTGCCAGCAGTTACTCGCATACACAGGGAGCAGAGACCCAGTACTTC. The chain couples TRBV6-7 to TRBJ2-5; TRBD1 is a possible D gene (6 bases). TRBV6-7 is an ORF, with its function uncertain. The CDR3 is made up of 16 amino acids. V lost 0 bases, J lost 4 bases, and 15 bases lay in between.